The clone carrying this T cell receptor (beta chain) was observed once. This sample stems from a study of T cell changes during pregnancy in multiple sclerosis. The repertoire was sequenced with immunoSEQ multiplex PCR; TCRdb's copy has only in-frame clones and lacks some. The sample carries approximately 27,000 clones, roughly nine tenths recorded once. This CDR3 has 16 residues. The TCR comes from a female donor with multiple sclerosis, enrolled in a pregnancy study. This sequence joins TRBV1 and TRBJ2-4; the D call in the table, TRBD1, was not verified against the DNA. TRBV1 corresponds to a pseudogene. The source was CD4+ T cells from peripheral blood mononuclear cells, collected in the first trimester of pregnancy. CDR3 bases: TGCACCAGCAGCCAAGAACAGGGAAGAAAGCGATACATTCAGTACTTC. Its translation: CTSSQEQGRKRYIQYF.